Many counts were recorded for the clone carrying this TCR beta chain. This record belongs to a study of T-cell reconstitution after alpha-beta-depleted transplantation in children. Unique molecular identifiers were used in preparing the TCRbeta library. One entry per CDR3 protein results from TCRdb running MiXCR on the PCR reads. Of roughly 180,000 distinct CDR3 sequences in the sample, more than 14% were seen once. This CDR3 region has 14 residues. The junction had 3 bases not matched to a gene; V was cut back by 5 bases and J by 0 bases. CDR1 is SEHNR and CDR2 is FQNEAQ in the germline V gene (reference sequence).

The genes are TRBV7-9 and TRBJ1-2; TRBD1 matches at 7 bases. The sequence was collected from a human donor who donated a stem cell graft to a child with acute lymphoblastic leukemia. The sequencing used PBMCs from the stem cell graft donor, collected from the stem cell graft. The CDR3: CASSGGQSNYGYTF. The CDR3 coding sequence is TGTGCCAGCAGCGGGGGACAGTCTAACTATGGCTACACCTTC.